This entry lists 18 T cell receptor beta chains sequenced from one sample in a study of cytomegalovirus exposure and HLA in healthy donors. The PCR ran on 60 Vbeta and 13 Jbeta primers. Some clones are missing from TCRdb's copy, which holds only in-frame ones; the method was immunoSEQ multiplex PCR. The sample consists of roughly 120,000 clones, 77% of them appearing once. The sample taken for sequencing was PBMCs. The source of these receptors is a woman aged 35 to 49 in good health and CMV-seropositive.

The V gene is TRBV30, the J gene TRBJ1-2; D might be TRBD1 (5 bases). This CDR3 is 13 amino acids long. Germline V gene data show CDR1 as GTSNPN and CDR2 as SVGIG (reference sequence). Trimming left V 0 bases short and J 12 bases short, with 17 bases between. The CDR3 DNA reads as TGTGCCTGGAGTGTTGGGGCAGGGAAGGGCCACACCTTC. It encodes CAWSVGAGKGHTF.

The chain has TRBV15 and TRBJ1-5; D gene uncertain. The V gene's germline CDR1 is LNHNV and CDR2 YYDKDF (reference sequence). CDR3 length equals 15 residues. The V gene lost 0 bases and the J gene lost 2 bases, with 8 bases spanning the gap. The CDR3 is CATSRDPVGNQPQHF. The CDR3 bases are TGTGCCACCAGCAGAGATCCAGTCGGCAATCAGCCCCAGCATTTT. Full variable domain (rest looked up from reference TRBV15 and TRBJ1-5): DAMVIQNPRYQVTQFGKPVTLSCSQTLNHNVMYWYQQKSSQAPKLLFHYYDKDFNNEADTPDNFQSRRPNTSFCFLDIRSPGLGDTAMYLCATSRDPVGNQPQHFGDGTRLSIL.

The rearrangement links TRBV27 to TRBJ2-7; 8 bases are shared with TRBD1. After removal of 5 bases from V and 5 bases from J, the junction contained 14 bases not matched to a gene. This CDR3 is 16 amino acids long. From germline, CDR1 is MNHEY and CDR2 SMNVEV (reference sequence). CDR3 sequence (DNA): TGTGCCAGCAGTCTAAAACGGGACAGGTTGAGGAACGAGCAGTACTTC. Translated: CASSLKRDRLRNEQYF.

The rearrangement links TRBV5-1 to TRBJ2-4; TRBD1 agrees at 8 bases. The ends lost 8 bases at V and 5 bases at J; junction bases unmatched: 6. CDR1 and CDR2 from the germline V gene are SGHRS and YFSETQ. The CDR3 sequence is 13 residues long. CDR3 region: CASGTGSENIQYF. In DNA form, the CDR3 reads TGCGCCAGTGGGACAGGATCTGAAAACATTCAGTACTTC.

As DNA, the CDR3 is TGCGCCAGCAGCGAGACAGGGGAGAGCCCCCAGTTCTTC. It is translated as CASSETGESPQFF. V and J are TRBV5-1 and TRBJ2-1, with TRBD1 identical over 8 bases. The V segment lost 4 bases and the J segment 13 bases; nucleotides outside the gene matches: 10. Germline CDR1 is SGHRS and CDR2 is YFSETQ. The CDR3 runs 13 residues.

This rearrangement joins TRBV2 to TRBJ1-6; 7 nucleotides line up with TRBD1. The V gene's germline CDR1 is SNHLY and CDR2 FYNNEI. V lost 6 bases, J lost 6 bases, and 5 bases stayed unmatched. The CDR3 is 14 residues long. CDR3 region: CASSGDSGNSPLHF. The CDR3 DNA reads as TGTGCCAGCAGCGGGGACAGTGGTAATTCACCCCTCCACTTT.

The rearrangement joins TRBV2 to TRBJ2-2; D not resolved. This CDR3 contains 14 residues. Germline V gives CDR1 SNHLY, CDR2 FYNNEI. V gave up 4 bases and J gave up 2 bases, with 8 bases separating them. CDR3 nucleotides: TGTGCCAGCAGTGTGGGCAGCAACACCGGGGAGCTGTTTTTT. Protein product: CASSVGSNTGELFF.

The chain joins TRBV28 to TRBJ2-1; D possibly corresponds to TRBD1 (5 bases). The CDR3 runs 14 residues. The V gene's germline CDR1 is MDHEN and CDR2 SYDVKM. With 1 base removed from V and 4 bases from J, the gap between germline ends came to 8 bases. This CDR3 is CASSLFRDYNEQFF. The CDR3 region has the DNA TGTGCCAGCAGTTTATTCAGGGATTACAATGAGCAGTTCTTC.

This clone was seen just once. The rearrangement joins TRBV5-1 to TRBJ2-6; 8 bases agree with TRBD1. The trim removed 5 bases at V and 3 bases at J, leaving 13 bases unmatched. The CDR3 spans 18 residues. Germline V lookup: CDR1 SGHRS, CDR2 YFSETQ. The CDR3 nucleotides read TGCGCCAGCAGTAACCTGGGAGACAGGGGAGGTGGGGCCAACGTCCTGACTTTC. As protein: CASSNLGDRGGGANVLTF.

In nucleotides, the CDR3 is TGTGCCTGGAGTACACAGGGTTCCCAAGAGACCCAGTACTTC. This translates into CAWSTQGSQETQYF. The chain carries TRBV30 and TRBJ2-5; a weak D match, TRBD1 (6 bases). The germline V gene encodes CDR1 GTSNPN and CDR2 SVGIG (reference sequence). The CDR3 extends over 14 amino acids. The ends were cut back, 2 bases at V and 1 base at J, with 11 bases in the middle.

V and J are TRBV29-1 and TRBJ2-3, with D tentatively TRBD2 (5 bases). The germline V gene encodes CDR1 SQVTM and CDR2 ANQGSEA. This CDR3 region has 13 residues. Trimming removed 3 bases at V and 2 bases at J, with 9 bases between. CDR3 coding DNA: TGCAGCGTTGATGAGGGAAACACAGATACGCAGTATTTT. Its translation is CSVDEGNTDTQYF.

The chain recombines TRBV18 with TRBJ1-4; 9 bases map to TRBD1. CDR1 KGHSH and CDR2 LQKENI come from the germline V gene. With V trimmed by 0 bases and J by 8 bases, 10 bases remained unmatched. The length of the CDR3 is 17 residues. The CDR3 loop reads CASSPPVGQGESEKLFF. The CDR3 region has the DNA TGTGCCAGCTCACCACCTGTGGGACAGGGCGAATCGGAAAAACTGTTTTTT. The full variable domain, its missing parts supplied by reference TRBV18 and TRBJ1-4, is NAGVMQNPRHLVRRRGQEARLRCSPMKGHSHVYWYRQLPEEGLKFMVYLQKENIIDESGMPKERFSAEFPKEGPSILRIQQVVRGDSAAYFCASSPPVGQGESEKLFFGSGTQLSVL.

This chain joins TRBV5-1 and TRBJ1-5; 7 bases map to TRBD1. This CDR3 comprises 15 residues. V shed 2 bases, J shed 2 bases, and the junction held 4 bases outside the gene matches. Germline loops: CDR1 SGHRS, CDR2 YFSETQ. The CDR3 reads CASSFRQGGNQPQHF. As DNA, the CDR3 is TGCGCCAGCAGCTTTCGACAGGGAGGCAATCAGCCCCAGCATTTT.

This chain's CDR3 is CSVTLTELAKNIQYF. The DNA for the CDR3 is TGCAGCGTTACCTTGACGGAGCTAGCCAAAAACATTCAGTACTTC. The rearrangement joins TRBV29-1 to TRBJ2-4; D not certain. CDR3 length: 15 amino acids. The ends were cut back, 5 bases at V and 0 bases at J, with 14 bases in the middle. Germline V gives CDR1 SQVTM, CDR2 ANQGSEA.

As DNA, the CDR3 is TGCGCCAGCAGCTTCGGCAGGGGGCGACCCCAAGAGACCCAGTACTTC. This translates into CASSFGRGRPQETQYF. The chain carries TRBV5-1 and TRBJ2-5, with 8 bases lining up with TRBD1. V dropped 2 bases and J dropped 1; count of bases not matched to a gene: 7. Per the germline V gene, CDR1 is SGHRS and CDR2 is YFSETQ. CDR3 size: 16 residues.

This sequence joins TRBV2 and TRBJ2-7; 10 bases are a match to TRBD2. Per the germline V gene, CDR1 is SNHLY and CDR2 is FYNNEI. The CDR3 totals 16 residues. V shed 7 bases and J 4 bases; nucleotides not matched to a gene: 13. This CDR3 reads CASIGGLAGGRYEQYF. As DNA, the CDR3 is TGTGCCAGCATCGGGGGGTTAGCGGGAGGACGTTACGAGCAGTACTTC. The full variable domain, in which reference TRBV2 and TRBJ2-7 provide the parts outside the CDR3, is EPEVTQTPSHQVTQMGQEVILRCVPISNHLYFYWYRQILGQKVEFLVSFYNNEISEKSEIFDDQFSVERPDGSNFTLKIRSTKLEDSAMYFCASIGGLAGGRYEQYFGPGTRLTVT.

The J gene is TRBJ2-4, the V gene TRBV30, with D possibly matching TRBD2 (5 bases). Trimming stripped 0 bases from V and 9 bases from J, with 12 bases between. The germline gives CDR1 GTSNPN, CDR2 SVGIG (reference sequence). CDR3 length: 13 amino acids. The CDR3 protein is CAWSVSGVGIQYF. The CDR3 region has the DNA TGTGCCTGGAGTGTATCCGGGGTGGGCATTCAGTACTTC. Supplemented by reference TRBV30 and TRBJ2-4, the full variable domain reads SQTIHQWPATLVQPVGSPLSLECTVEGTSNPNLYWYRQAAGRGLQLLFYSVGIGQISSEVPQNLSASRPQDRQFILSSKKLLLSDSGFYLCAWSVSGVGIQYFGAGTRLSVL.

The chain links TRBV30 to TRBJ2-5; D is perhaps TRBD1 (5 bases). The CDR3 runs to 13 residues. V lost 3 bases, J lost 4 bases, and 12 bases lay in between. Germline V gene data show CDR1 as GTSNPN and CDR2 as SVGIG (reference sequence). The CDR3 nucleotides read TGTGCCTGGAGGGCAGGGTCCCCAGAGACCCAGTACTTC. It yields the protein CAWRAGSPETQYF.